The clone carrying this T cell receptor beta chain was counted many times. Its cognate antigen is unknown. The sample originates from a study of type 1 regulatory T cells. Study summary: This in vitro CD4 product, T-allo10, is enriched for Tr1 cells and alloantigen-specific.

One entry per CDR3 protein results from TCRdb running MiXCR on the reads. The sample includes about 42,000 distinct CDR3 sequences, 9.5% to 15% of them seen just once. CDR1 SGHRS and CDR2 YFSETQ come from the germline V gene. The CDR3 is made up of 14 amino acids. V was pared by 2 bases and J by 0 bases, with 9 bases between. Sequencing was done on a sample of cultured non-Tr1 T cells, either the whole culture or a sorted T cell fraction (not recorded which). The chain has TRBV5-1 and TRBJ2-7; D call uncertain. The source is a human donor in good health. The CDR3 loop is CASSFGGYSYEQYF. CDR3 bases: TGCGCCAGCAGCTTTGGCGGCTACTCCTACGAGCAGTACTTC.